Each of the 18 T cell receptor beta chains below was sequenced from the same sample in a study of blood T cell repertoires in COVID-19 (dated by TCRdb to 2020 to 2022). Library preparation employed the immunoSEQ multiplex PCR assay. Imported from immuneACCESS, the table was reduced by TCRdb to in-frame sequences with V and J called. These copies leave out some clones; in studies compared against another copy, an unresolved V gene accounts for under half, and the cause of the remainder is not known. The sample contains approximately 150,000 clones, roughly 80% of them found a single time. Of the sample, over 15% is held by the ten largest clones. Input material: peripheral blood. These receptors were collected from a middle-aged man with acute or convalescent COVID-19.

This chain joins TRBV16 and TRBJ1-1; D might be TRBD1 (6 bases). Germline V CDR1 and CDR2: KGHSY, FQNENV. This CDR3 is 18 amino acids long. The V and J ends lost 0 bases and 0 bases respectively, with 17 bases between them. The CDR3 spells CASSQSIVRDTMNTEAFF. CDR3 bases: TGTGCCAGCAGCCAATCGATAGTCCGGGACACAATGAACACTGAAGCTTTCTTT.

This chain joins TRBV19 and TRBJ1-4, with a tentative D call TRBD1 (6 bases). The CDR3 runs to 13 residues. CDR1 and CDR2 from the germline V gene are LNHDA and SQIVND (reference sequence). Trimming removed 4 bases at V and 7 bases at J, with 10 bases between. As DNA, the CDR3 is TGTGCCAGTAGTAACAGGGATGCTGAAAAACTGTTTTTT. Encoded protein: CASSNRDAEKLFF.

The chain links TRBV6-5 to TRBJ1-5; tentatively, D is TRBD1 (5 bases). V shed 8 bases and J shed 5 bases, with 13 bases lying between them. The CDR3 is 13 amino acids. CDR1 is MNHEY and CDR2 is SVGAGI in the germline V gene. In nucleotides, the CDR3 is TGTGCCAGCCGGCGGGACGGGGATCAGCCCCAGCATTTT. This translates into CASRRDGDQPQHF.

This clone has a handful of counts. The chain joins TRBV27 to TRBJ2-1; weak D call: TRBD1 (6 bases). The V end lost 6 bases, the J end lost 4 bases, and 19 bases lay between the germline ends. The CDR3 consists of 16 residues. CDR1 is MNHEY, CDR2 SMNVEV, per germline (reference sequence). The CDR3 loop reads CASRKTGRLTYNEQFF. The CDR3 DNA reads as TGTGCCAGCAGGAAGACAGGCCGCCTTACTTACAATGAGCAGTTCTTC.

This clone was seen a handful of times. Written as DNA, the CDR3 is TGTGCCTGGAGTCAGGGGACGCAGCAGTACGTC. Translation gives CAWSQGTQQYV. V and J are TRBV30 and TRBJ2-7; a weak D match, TRBD1 (6 bases). V lost 2 bases and J lost 8, with 10 bases in between. Per the germline V gene, CDR1 is GTSNPN and CDR2 is SVGIG (reference sequence). This CDR3 comprises 11 residues.

This chain joins TRBV7-2 and TRBJ2-5, with D possibly being TRBD1 (6 bases). Trimming removed 5 bases at V and 5 bases at J, with 15 bases between. This CDR3 is built from 14 residues. Germline CDR1 reads SGHTA; CDR2 reads FQGNSA. The CDR3 coding sequence is TGTGCCAGCAGCCCCAACAGGGATGGGGAGACCCAGTACTTC. Translating it yields CASSPNRDGETQYF.

V gene TRBV3-1 (or the pseudogene TRBV3-2) combines with J gene TRBJ2-5; TRBD1 is a possible D gene (7 bases). Per the germline V gene, CDR1 is LGHDT and CDR2 is YNNKEL (reference sequence). The CDR3 has 14 residues. Trimming pared 4 bases from V and 1 base from J, leaving 10 bases between. This CDR3 reads CASSRQGLQETQYF. Written as DNA, the CDR3 is TGTGCCAGCAGCCGACAGGGACTCCAAGAGACCCAGTACTTC.

The chain joins TRBV6-5 to TRBJ1-6, with TRBD1 identical over 10 bases. Trimming removed 6 bases from V and 7 bases from J; junction bases left unmatched: 3. The CDR3 spans 14 residues. Per germline, CDR1 MNHEY and CDR2 SVGAGI. CDR3 coding DNA: TGTGCCAGCAGACTGGACAGGGGGAATTCACCCCTCCACTTT. This gives the protein CASRLDRGNSPLHF.

The chain joins TRBV7-8 to TRBJ2-1, with TRBD1 matching over 9 bases. After removal of 4 bases from V and 7 bases from J, the junction contained 11 bases not matched to a gene. CDR1 and CDR2 (germline): SGHVS, FQNEAQ. The CDR3 has 16 residues. In nucleotides, the CDR3 is TGTGCCAGCAGCTCCGGGGACAGGGTTTTATCGAATGAGCAGTTCTTC. This encodes CASSSGDRVLSNEQFF.

The rearrangement uses TRBV4-1 and TRBJ2-6; 8 bases match TRBD1. V dropped 6 bases and J dropped 2; count of bases not matched to a gene: 15. The CDR3 extends over 19 amino acids. CDR1 MGHRA and CDR2 YSYEKL come from the germline V gene. The CDR3 DNA is TGCGCCAGCAGAAGAAGTGGGCTCAGGGGGCAAACTGGGGCCAACGTCCTGACTTTC. It codes for CASRRSGLRGQTGANVLTF.

The V call is TRBV4-1, the J call TRBJ1-2; D remains unclear. CDR1 is MGHRA, CDR2 YSYEKL, per germline. The CDR3 sequence is 13 residues long. Trimming removed 0 bases from V and 10 bases from J, with 12 bases in between. CDR3 coding DNA: TGCGCCAGCAGCCAAGATCCTAACCGATACTACACCTTC. Protein: CASSQDPNRYYTF.

V gene TRBV6-5 combines with J gene TRBJ2-7; 11 bases agree with TRBD2. CDR3 size: 16 residues. With V trimmed by 0 bases and J by 6 bases, 7 bases remained unmatched. From germline, CDR1 is MNHEY and CDR2 SVGAGI. The CDR3 nucleotides are TGTGCCAGCAGTTACTCGATGGGACTAGCGGAAGGCGAGCAGTACTTC. Translating gives CASSYSMGLAEGEQYF.

V gene TRBV28 combines with J gene TRBJ1-2; 7 bases line up with TRBD1. Germline lookup yields CDR1 MDHEN and CDR2 SYDVKM. Trimming at V came to 3 bases and at J to 0 bases, leaving 13 bases not matched to a gene. The CDR3 runs 18 residues. CDR3 amino acids: CASSFGRWGTDPNYGYTF. CDR3 DNA: TGTGCCAGCAGTTTTGGTCGTTGGGGGACAGATCCTAACTATGGCTACACCTTC.

The chain combines TRBV3-1 (or the pseudogene TRBV3-2) with TRBJ1-5; D is perhaps TRBD1 (5 bases). V lost 0 bases and J lost 3, with 18 bases in between. The germline CDR1 and CDR2 sequences are LGHDT and YNNKEL (reference sequence). The CDR3 runs to 18 residues. CDR3 residues: CASSQDLPGTFFNQPQHF. In nucleotides, the CDR3 is TGTGCCAGCAGCCAAGATCTACCAGGGACTTTTTTCAATCAGCCCCAGCATTTT.

V is TRBV5-1 and J is TRBJ1-1, with 7 bases matching TRBD1. Trimming took 2 bases from V and 1 from J; bases not matched to a gene: 2. CDR1 and CDR2 from the germline V gene are SGHRS and YFSETQ. The CDR3 sequence is 14 residues long. The CDR3 reads CASSFGTANTEAFF. The CDR3 DNA follows: TGCGCCAGCAGCTTTGGGACAGCGAACACTGAAGCTTTCTTT.

The V and J genes are TRBV4-2 and TRBJ2-5; TRBD2 might be the D (5 bases). Germline V lookup: CDR1 LGHNA, CDR2 YNFKEQ. The CDR3 is made up of 14 amino acids. V lost 4 bases to trimming and J lost 6 bases, with 15 bases between them. In DNA form, the CDR3 reads TGTGCCAGCAGCCGATCGAGGACTGAGAAGACCCAGTACTTC. Translated: CASSRSRTEKTQYF.

This chain joins TRBV20-1 and TRBJ2-3, with a weak D call TRBD2 (5 bases). Germline V gene sequence: CDR1 DFQATT, CDR2 SNEGSKA (reference sequence). This CDR3 spans 12 amino acids. V dropped 3 bases and J dropped 3 bases, with 7 bases sitting between them. The CDR3 region is CSASRETDTQYF. The DNA for the CDR3 is TGCAGTGCTAGTAGGGAGACAGATACGCAGTATTTT.

The rearrangement uses TRBV29-1 and TRBJ1-2; 7 bases agree with TRBD1. The germline CDR1 and CDR2 sequences are SQVTM and ANQGSEA. Trimming took 4 bases from V and 8 from J; bases not matched to a gene: 7. The CDR3 consists of 12 residues. The CDR3 here is CSVGGQYEGYTF. As DNA, the CDR3 is TGCAGCGTTGGGGGACAGTATGAGGGCTACACCTTC.